These 28 T cell receptor beta chains originate from one sample sequenced in a study of T cells after yellow fever vaccination. TCRdb re-derived calls from the 5' RACE reads in MiXCR, one entry per CDR3 protein. The sample includes some 300,000 distinct CDR3 sequences, about 8.3% seen only once; the top ten take 17%. The sample consisted of PBMCs, taken roughly 45 days after the first yellow fever vaccination. These TCRs come from a man aged 18 to 30 who received the YFV17D yellow fever vaccine.

The chain uses TRBV29-1 and TRBJ2-2, with D maybe TRBD1 (5 bases). V dropped 4 bases and J dropped 0 bases, with 6 bases sitting between them. This CDR3 contains 13 residues. The germline V gene has CDR1 SQVTM and CDR2 ANQGSEA. This CDR3 is CSVAGTNTGELFF. The CDR3 bases are TGCAGCGTTGCAGGGACGAACACCGGGGAGCTGTTTTTT.

The V gene is TRBV9, the J gene TRBJ2-3; the D gene could be TRBD1 or TRBD2 (5 bases each). Germline values: CDR1 SGDLS, CDR2 YYNGEE. This CDR3 contains 16 residues. V lost 0 bases, J lost 1 base, and 12 bases lay in between. CDR3 nucleotide sequence: TGTGCCAGCAGCGTAGACCCGGGGCGGGGCACAGATACGCAGTATTTT. Translating gives CASSVDPGRGTDTQYF.

This chain links TRBV19 with TRBJ1-6; D ambiguous. V was pared by 3 bases and J by 9 bases, with 15 bases between. Germline values: CDR1 LNHDA, CDR2 SQIVND (reference sequence). The CDR3 extends over 15 amino acids. The CDR3 here is CASSIGRNSGSPLHF. DNA of the CDR3: TGTGCCAGTAGTATTGGAAGGAACTCCGGTTCACCCCTCCACTTT. The variable domain in full, completed from reference TRBV19 and TRBJ1-6, reads DGGITQSPKYLFRKEGQNVTLSCEQNLNHDAMYWYRQDPGQGLRLIYYSQIVNDFQKGDIAEGYSVSREKKESFPLTVTSAQKNPTAFYLCASSIGRNSGSPLHFGNGTRLTVT.

As DNA, the CDR3 is TGTGCCACCAGTGATCCAAGGGGACAGGGGTACAATGAGCAGTTCTTC. This encodes CATSDPRGQGYNEQFF. The genes are TRBV24-1 and TRBJ2-1, with 10 bases fitting TRBD1. The CDR3 contains 16 residues. Germline CDR1 reads KGHDR; CDR2 reads SFDVKD. The junction had 5 bases not matched to a gene; V was cut back by 3 bases and J by 4 bases.

Many counts were recorded for this clonotype. The V gene is TRBV20-1, the J gene TRBJ2-5; D perhaps matches TRBD2 (5 bases). CDR3 size: 13 residues. In germline, CDR1 is DFQATT, CDR2 SNEGSKA (reference sequence). V was shortened by 3 bases and J by 4 bases, with 12 bases between the two germline ends. CDR3 protein: CSASADLRETQYF. The DNA for the CDR3 is TGCAGTGCTAGCGCGGACTTAAGAGAGACCCAGTACTTC.

This clonotype was counted between two and nine times. The chain uses TRBV12-3 or TRBV12-4 and TRBJ2-3, with D perhaps matching TRBD1 or TRBD2 (6 bases each). CDR3 length: 16 amino acids. V was clipped by 7 bases and J by 1 base, with 18 bases between them. DNA of the CDR3: TGTGCCAGCACCTCTAAGGGACGGGGGCGCACAGATACGCAGTATTTT. This translates into CASTSKGRGRTDTQYF.

This clonotype was detected many times. V is TRBV5-1 and J is TRBJ2-3; the D gene is possibly TRBD2 (6 bases). CDR3 size: 15 residues. Looked up from germline, CDR1 is SGHRS and CDR2 is YFSETQ. The V and J ends lost 4 bases and 7 bases respectively, with 19 bases between them. As DNA, the CDR3 is TGCGCCAGCAGCCACCCCGGGGGTAGCGCGAATACGCAGTATTTT. This gives the protein CASSHPGGSANTQYF. Looking up the rest from reference TRBV5-1 and TRBJ2-3 gives the full variable domain: KAGVTQTPRYLIKTRGQQVTLSCSPISGHRSVSWYQQTPGQGLQFLFEYFSETQRNKGNFPGRFSGRQFSNSRSEMNVSTLELGDSALYLCASSHPGGSANTQYFGPGTRLTVL.

This clonotype was detected only a few times. The CDR3 protein is CASSGQRGGKETQYF. In nucleotides, the CDR3 is TGTGCCAGCAGCGGTCAGCGGGGGGGCAAAGAGACCCAGTACTTC. This chain links TRBV7-2 with TRBJ2-5; 10 bases fit TRBD2. The CDR3 loop spans 15 amino acids. J lost 3 bases, V lost 5 bases, and 6 bases had no gene match. Germline V lookup: CDR1 SGHTA, CDR2 FQGNSA.

The chain links TRBV7-9 to TRBJ2-7; a weak D match, TRBD2 (5 bases). The V and J ends lost 4 bases and 6 bases respectively, with 10 bases between them. There are 12 residues in the CDR3. Per germline, CDR1 SEHNR and CDR2 FQNEAQ (reference sequence). Written as DNA, the CDR3 is TGTGCCAGCAGCTCCGACTATACCGAGCAGTACGTC. It yields the protein CASSSDYTEQYV.

A few counts support this clonotype. The CDR3 loop reads CASSAPQGKQFF. CDR3 in DNA: TGTGCCAGCAGCGCCCCACAGGGAAAGCAGTTCTTC. The chain carries TRBV9 and TRBJ2-1; possibly TRBD1 for D (6 bases). CDR1 SGDLS and CDR2 YYNGEE come from the germline V gene. V gave up 3 bases and J gave up 11 bases, with 12 bases separating them. The CDR3 contains 12 residues.

V and J are TRBV5-1 and TRBJ2-7; D possibly uses TRBD1 or TRBD2 (7 bases each). Per the germline V gene, CDR1 is SGHRS and CDR2 is YFSETQ. The V end was cut by 4 bases, the J end by 5 bases, with 16 bases between. The CDR3 loop spans 14 amino acids. DNA of the CDR3: TGCGCCAGCAGCCCTACAGGGGAGGGTCACGAGCAGTACTTC. Protein sequence: CASSPTGEGHEQYF.

This clonotype has more than one count but fewer than ten. The rearrangement joins TRBV5-1 to TRBJ2-3; D not resolved. Germline V lookup: CDR1 SGHRS, CDR2 YFSETQ. V lost 4 bases, J lost 3 bases, and 21 bases lay in between. The CDR3 has 17 amino acids. The CDR3 DNA reads as TGCGCCAGCAGCCAAATAAGCCCAGGCATTGGGACAGATACGCAGTATTTT. Encoded protein: CASSQISPGIGTDTQYF.

The table lists this clonotype with a few counts. This chain uses TRBV27 with TRBJ1-2, with unresolved D. Trimming pared 3 bases from V and 6 bases from J, leaving 11 bases between. CDR3 size: 13 residues. Germline V CDR1 and CDR2: MNHEY, SMNVEV (reference sequence). CDR3 nucleotide sequence: TGTGCCAGCAGTTTTATAGGCTCTAATGGCTACACCTTC. This encodes CASSFIGSNGYTF.

The V gene is TRBV15, the J gene TRBJ2-5; D uncertain. This CDR3 has 15 residues. Germline V lookup: CDR1 LNHNV, CDR2 YYDKDF (reference sequence). V was pared by 1 base and J by 4 bases, with 13 bases between. This CDR3 reads CATSRVLGWGETQYF. The CDR3 coding sequence is TGTGCCACCAGCAGAGTATTGGGGTGGGGAGAGACCCAGTACTTC.

The table lists this clonotype with a few counts. The rearrangement joins TRBV12-3 or TRBV12-4 to TRBJ1-4, with D tentatively TRBD1 (6 bases). V was clipped by 6 bases and J by 11 bases, with 13 bases between them. This CDR3 is built from 12 residues. The CDR3 nucleotides are TGTGCCAGCAGACCGGACAGCGGCAAACTGTTTTTT. Amino acids: CASRPDSGKLFF.

This clonotype occurred a few times. The J gene is TRBJ2-2, the V gene TRBV5-1; no reliable D call. V was pared by 2 bases and J by 7 bases, with 9 bases between. The CDR3 has 13 amino acids. Germline assignment: CDR1 SGHRS and CDR2 YFSETQ. CDR3 region: CASSFNLGGELFF. In nucleotides, the CDR3 is TGCGCCAGCAGCTTTAATCTCGGCGGGGAGCTGTTTTTT.

The chain joins TRBV12-3 or TRBV12-4 to TRBJ2-1; no firm D call. The CDR3 has 10 residues. V lost 6 bases, J lost 10 bases, and 7 bases lay in between. In DNA form, the CDR3 reads TGTGCCAGCAGGCGAGAGGAGCAGTTCTTC. This codes for CASRREEQFF.

The chain has TRBV6-2 or TRBV6-3 and TRBJ2-7, with 7 bases that match TRBD1. J gave up 1 base and V 2 bases, and 8 bases lay outside the gene matches. CDR1 is MNHEY, CDR2 SVGEGT, per germline. This CDR3 is 16 amino acids long. The CDR3 loop is CASSYLPGQLSYEQYV. CDR3 DNA sequence: TGTGCCAGCAGTTACCTACCGGGACAGCTATCCTACGAGCAGTACGTC.

The chain couples TRBV12-3 or TRBV12-4 to TRBJ2-7; D gene uncertain. CDR3 length equals 13 residues. The V end lost 3 bases, the J end lost 0 bases, and 6 bases lay between the germline ends. CDR3 sequence (DNA): TGTGCCAGCAGTTTTGGCAGCTCCTACGAGCAGTACTTC. It codes for CASSFGSSYEQYF.

The chain joins TRBV5-1 to TRBJ2-7; D may be TRBD2 (6 bases). V lost 7 bases to trimming and J lost 0 bases, with 26 bases between them. The CDR3 contains 18 residues. Looked up from germline, CDR1 is SGHRS and CDR2 is YFSETQ. DNA for the CDR3: TGCGCCAGCGGAGATTCCCTACGGGGGATCCGCTCCTCCTACGAGCAGTACTTC. Translation: CASGDSLRGIRSSYEQYF.

The chain joins TRBV7-9 to TRBJ2-3; D gene uncertain. Trimming cost V 2 bases and J 7 bases, with 16 bases left between them. In germline, CDR1 is SEHNR, CDR2 FQNEAQ (reference sequence). CDR3 size: 15 residues. Written as DNA, the CDR3 is TGTGCCAGCAGCTTAACCAAGAGTCGGTATCATACGCAGTATTTT. Amino acids: CASSLTKSRYHTQYF.

In its sample, this clonotype was seen many times. The chain employs TRBV20-1 and TRBJ2-3; weak D call: TRBD2 (5 bases). There are 14 residues in the CDR3. Trimming took 3 bases from V and 5 from J, leaving 15 bases between them. The germline gives CDR1 DFQATT, CDR2 SNEGSKA (reference sequence). The CDR3 here is CSARVRGGGDTQYF. For the CDR3, the DNA is TGCAGTGCTAGGGTACGGGGTGGTGGAGATACGCAGTATTTT.

This clonotype occurred a few times. V gene TRBV19 combines with J gene TRBJ2-2; TRBD1 is a possible D gene (5 bases). The V end was cut by 10 bases, the J end by 4 bases, with 16 bases between. The CDR3 is made up of 14 amino acids. Germline-derived CDR1 and CDR2 are LNHDA and SQIVND (reference sequence). The CDR3 nucleotides are TGTGCCACACTACAGGTTTATGGCACCGGGGAGCTGTTTTTT. As protein: CATLQVYGTGELFF.

Only a few counts were recorded for this clonotype. The rearrangement uses TRBV7-9 and TRBJ2-7, with D perhaps TRBD2 (6 bases). The ends were cut back, 4 bases at V and 6 bases at J, with 16 bases in the middle. Germline CDR1 reads SEHNR; CDR2 reads FQNEAQ (reference sequence). The length of the CDR3 is 14 residues. CDR3: CASSSPKRGLEQYF. The CDR3 DNA is TGTGCCAGCAGCTCCCCAAAAAGGGGACTCGAGCAGTACTTC.

This sequence joins TRBV9 and TRBJ2-7; D is undetermined. Germline V gene sequence: CDR1 SGDLS, CDR2 YYNGEE. V lost 0 bases and J lost 2, with 15 bases in between. This CDR3 has 16 residues. The CDR3 DNA is TGTGCCAGCAGCGTAGGCGGCAATGGGATTCCCTACGAGCAGTACTTC. Translation: CASSVGGNGIPYEQYF.

This clonotype was detected a few times. The V gene is TRBV9, the J gene TRBJ2-6, with D maybe TRBD1 (6 bases). Trimming cost V 0 bases and J 0 bases, with 16 bases left between them. CDR1 and CDR2 from the germline V gene are SGDLS and YYNGEE. This CDR3 comprises 19 residues. The CDR3 here is CASSVVSAGVSSGANVLTF. CDR3 bases: TGTGCCAGCAGCGTAGTTTCGGCAGGGGTGAGCTCTGGGGCCAACGTCCTGACTTTC.

This clonotype has more than one count but fewer than ten. This chain uses TRBV27 with TRBJ1-1; D remains ambiguous. CDR3 length equals 14 residues. V lost 4 bases, J lost 10 bases, and 19 bases lay in between. Germline loops: CDR1 MNHEY, CDR2 SMNVEV (reference sequence). CDR3 amino acids: CASSSGLTGVGAFF. CDR3 coding DNA: TGTGCCAGCAGTTCCGGACTGACGGGAGTTGGAGCTTTCTTT.

This clonotype has just a few counts. V and J are TRBV7-2 and TRBJ2-2; 9 nucleotides agree with TRBD2. The ends lost 2 bases at V and 2 bases at J; junction bases unmatched: 3. This CDR3 has 16 amino acids. The germline CDR1 and CDR2 sequences are SGHTA and FQGNSA. DNA of the CDR3: TGTGCCAGCAGCTTATTTAGCGGGGGTAACACCGGGGAGCTGTTTTTT. This codes for CASSLFSGGNTGELFF.